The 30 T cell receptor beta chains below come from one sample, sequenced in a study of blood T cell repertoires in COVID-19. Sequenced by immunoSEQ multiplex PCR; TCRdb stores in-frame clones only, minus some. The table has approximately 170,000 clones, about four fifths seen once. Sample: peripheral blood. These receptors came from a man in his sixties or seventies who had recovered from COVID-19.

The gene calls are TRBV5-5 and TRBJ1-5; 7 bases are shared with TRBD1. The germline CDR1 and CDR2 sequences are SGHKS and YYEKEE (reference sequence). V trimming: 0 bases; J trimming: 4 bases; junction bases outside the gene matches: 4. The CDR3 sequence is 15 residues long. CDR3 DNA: TGTGCCAGCAGCTTGGATGTGACAGGGAATCAGCCCCAGCATTTT. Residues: CASSLDVTGNQPQHF. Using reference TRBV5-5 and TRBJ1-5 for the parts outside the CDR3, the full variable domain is DAGVTQSPTHLIKTRGQQVTLRCSPISGHKSVSWYQQVLGQGPQFIFQYYEKEERGRGNFPDRFSARQFPNYSSELNVNALLLGDSALYLCASSLDVTGNQPQHFGDGTRLSIL.

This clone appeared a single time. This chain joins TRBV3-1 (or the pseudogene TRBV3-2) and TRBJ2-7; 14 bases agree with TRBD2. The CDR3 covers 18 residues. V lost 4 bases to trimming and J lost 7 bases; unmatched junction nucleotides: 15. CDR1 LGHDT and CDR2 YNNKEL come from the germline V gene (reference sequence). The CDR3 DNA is TGTGCCAGCAGCCTGGGACTAGCGGGAGCCCATCCGAGGGTGGAGCAGTACTTC. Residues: CASSLGLAGAHPRVEQYF.

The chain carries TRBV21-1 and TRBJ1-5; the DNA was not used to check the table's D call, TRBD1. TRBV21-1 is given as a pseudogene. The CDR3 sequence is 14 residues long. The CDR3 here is CARKDRGQEQPQHF. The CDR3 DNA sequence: TGTGCCAGGAAAGACAGGGGGCAGGAGCAGCCCCAGCATTTT.

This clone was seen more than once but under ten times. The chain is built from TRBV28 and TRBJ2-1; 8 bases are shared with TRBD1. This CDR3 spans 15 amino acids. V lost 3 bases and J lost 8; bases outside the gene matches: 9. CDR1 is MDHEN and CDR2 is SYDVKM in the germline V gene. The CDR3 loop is CASSLRQGARDEQFF. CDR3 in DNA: TGTGCCAGCAGTTTGAGGCAGGGGGCTAGGGATGAGCAGTTCTTC. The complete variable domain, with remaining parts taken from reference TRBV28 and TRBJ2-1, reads DVKVTQSSRYLVKRTGEKVFLECVQDMDHENMFWYRQDPGLGLRLIYFSYDVKMKEKGDIPEGYSVSREKKERFSLILESASTNQTSMYLCASSLRQGARDEQFFGPGTRLTVL.

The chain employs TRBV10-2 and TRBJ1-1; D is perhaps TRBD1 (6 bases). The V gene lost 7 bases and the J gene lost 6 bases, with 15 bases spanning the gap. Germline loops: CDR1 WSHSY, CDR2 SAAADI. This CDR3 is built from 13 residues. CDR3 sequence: CASTRAGGAEAFF. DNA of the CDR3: TGCGCCAGCACCCGCGCGGGGGGCGCTGAAGCTTTCTTT.

The CDR3 region is CASSIQGDTEAFF. CDR3 in DNA: TGTGCCAGCAGCATACAGGGGGACACTGAAGCTTTCTTT. The V call is TRBV7-8, the J call TRBJ1-1; TRBD1 matches 8 bases. V lost 5 bases to trimming and J lost 3 bases; unmatched junction nucleotides: 2. The V gene's germline CDR1 is SGHVS and CDR2 FQNEAQ. This CDR3 region has 13 residues.

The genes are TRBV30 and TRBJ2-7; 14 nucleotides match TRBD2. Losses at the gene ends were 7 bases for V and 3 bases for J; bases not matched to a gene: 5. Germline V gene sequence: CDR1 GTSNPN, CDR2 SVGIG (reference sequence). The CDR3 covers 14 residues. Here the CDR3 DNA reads TGTGCCTCCTCCGGGACTAGCGGGAGCTACGAGCAGTACTTC. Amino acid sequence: CASSGTSGSYEQYF.

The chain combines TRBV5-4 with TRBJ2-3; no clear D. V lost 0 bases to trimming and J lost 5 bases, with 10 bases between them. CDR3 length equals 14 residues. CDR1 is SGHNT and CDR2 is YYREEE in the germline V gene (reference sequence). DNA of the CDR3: TGTGCCAGCAGCTTGGGAGGTGGTGAAGATACGCAGTATTTT. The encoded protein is CASSLGGGEDTQYF.

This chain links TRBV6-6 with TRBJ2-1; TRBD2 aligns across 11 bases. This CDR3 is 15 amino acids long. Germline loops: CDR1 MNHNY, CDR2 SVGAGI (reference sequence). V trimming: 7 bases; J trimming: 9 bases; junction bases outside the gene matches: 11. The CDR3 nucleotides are TGTGCCAGCAAGACCCTAGCGGGAGGATTCAGTGAGCAGTTCTTC. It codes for CASKTLAGGFSEQFF.

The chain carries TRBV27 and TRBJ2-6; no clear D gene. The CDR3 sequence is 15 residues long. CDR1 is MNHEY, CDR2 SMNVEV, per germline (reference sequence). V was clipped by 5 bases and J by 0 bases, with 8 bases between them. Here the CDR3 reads CASSPRFSGANVLTF. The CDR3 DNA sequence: TGTGCCAGCAGTCCGAGGTTCTCTGGGGCCAACGTCCTGACTTTC.

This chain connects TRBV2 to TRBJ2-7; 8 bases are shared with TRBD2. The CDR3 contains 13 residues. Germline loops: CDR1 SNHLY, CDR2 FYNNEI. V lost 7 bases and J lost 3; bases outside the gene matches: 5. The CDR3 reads CASIGRVDYEQYF. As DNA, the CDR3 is TGTGCCAGCATCGGGAGGGTTGACTACGAGCAGTACTTC.

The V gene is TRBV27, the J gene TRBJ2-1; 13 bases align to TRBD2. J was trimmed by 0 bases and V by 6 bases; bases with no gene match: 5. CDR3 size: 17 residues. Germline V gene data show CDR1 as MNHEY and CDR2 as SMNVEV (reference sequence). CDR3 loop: CASSGRTSGSSYNEQFF. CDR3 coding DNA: TGTGCCAGCAGCGGTCGGACTAGCGGGAGCTCCTACAATGAGCAGTTCTTC.

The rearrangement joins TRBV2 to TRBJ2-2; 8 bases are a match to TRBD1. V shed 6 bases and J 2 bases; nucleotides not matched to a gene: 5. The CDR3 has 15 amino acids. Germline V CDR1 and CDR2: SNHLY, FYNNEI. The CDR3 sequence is CASRNRGENTGELFF. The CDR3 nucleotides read TGTGCCAGCAGAAACAGGGGGGAAAACACCGGGGAGCTGTTTTTT.

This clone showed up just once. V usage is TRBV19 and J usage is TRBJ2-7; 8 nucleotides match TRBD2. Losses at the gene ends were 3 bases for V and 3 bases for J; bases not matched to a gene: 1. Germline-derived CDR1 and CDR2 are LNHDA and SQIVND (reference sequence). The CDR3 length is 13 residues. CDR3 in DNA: TGTGCCAGTAGTATTACTAGCGGCTACGAGCAGTACTTC. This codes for CASSITSGYEQYF.

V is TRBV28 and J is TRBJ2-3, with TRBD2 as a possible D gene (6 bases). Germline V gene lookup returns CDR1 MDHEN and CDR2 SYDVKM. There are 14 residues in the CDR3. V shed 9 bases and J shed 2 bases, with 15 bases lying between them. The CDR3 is CASYPGRDTDTQYF. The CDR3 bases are TGTGCCAGTTACCCGGGGCGGGACACAGATACGCAGTATTTT.

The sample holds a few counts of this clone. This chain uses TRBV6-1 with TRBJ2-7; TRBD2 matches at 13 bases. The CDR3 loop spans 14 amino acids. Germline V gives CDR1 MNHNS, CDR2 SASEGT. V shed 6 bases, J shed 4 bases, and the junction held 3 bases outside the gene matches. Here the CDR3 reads CASSRTSGSYEQYF. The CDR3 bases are TGTGCCAGCAGCCGGACTAGCGGGAGTTACGAGCAGTACTTC.

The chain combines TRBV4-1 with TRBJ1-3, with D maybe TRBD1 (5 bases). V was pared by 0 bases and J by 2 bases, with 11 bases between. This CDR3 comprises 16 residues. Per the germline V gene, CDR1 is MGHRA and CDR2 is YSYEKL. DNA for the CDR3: TGCGCCAGCAGCCAAGATTTGGAGGGGACTGGAAACACCATATATTTT. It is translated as CASSQDLEGTGNTIYF.

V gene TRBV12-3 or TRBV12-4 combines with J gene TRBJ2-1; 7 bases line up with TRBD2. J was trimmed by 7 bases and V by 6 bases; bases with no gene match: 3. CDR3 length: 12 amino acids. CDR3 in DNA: TGTGCCAGCAGCGGGACTAAAAATGAGCAGTTCTTC. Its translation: CASSGTKNEQFF.

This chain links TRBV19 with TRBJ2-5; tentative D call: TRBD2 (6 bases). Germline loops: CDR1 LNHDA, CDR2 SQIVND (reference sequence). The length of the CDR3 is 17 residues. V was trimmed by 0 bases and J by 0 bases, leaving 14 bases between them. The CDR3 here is CASSIEGGGAYQETQYF. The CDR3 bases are TGTGCCAGTAGTATAGAGGGGGGTGGGGCGTACCAAGAGACCCAGTACTTC.

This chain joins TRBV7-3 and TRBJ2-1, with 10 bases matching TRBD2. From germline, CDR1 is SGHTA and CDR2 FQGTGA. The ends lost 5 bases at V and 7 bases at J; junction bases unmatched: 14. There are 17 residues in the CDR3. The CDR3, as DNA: TGTGCCAGCAGCATCACACAAAGCGGGAGGGCCCTGAATGAGCAGTTCTTC. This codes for CASSITQSGRALNEQFF.

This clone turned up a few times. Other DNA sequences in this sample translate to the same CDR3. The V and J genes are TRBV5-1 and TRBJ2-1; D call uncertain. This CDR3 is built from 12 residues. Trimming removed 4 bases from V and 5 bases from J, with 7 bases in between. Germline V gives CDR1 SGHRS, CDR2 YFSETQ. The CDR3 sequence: CASSLGDNEQFF. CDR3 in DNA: TGCGCCAGCAGCCTCGGAGACAATGAGCAGTTCTTC.

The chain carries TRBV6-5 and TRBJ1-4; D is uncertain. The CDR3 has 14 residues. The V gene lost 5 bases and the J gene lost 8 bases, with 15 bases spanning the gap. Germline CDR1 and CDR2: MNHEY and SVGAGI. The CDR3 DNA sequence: TGTGCCAGCAGTCAGCGGGCAGTAAGAGAAAAACTGTTTTTT. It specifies CASSQRAVREKLFF.

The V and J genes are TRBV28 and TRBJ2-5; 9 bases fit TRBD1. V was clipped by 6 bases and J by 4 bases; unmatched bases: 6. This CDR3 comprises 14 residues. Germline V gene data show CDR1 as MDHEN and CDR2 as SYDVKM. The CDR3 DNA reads TGTGCCAGCAGGACCACAGGGGGCGGAGAGACCCAGTACTTC. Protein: CASRTTGGGETQYF.

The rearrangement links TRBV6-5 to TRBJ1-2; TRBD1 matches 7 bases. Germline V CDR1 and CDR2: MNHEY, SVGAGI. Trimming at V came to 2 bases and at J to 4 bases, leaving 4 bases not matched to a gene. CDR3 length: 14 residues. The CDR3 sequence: CASSYKTGSYGYTF. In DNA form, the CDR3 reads TGTGCCAGCAGTTACAAGACAGGGAGCTATGGCTACACCTTC.

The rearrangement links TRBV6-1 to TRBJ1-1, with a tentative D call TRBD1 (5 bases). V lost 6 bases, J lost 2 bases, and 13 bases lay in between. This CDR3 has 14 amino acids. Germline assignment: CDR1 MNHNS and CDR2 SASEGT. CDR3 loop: CASRNKGANTEAFF. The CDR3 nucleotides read TGTGCCAGCAGAAACAAAGGGGCCAACACTGAAGCTTTCTTT.

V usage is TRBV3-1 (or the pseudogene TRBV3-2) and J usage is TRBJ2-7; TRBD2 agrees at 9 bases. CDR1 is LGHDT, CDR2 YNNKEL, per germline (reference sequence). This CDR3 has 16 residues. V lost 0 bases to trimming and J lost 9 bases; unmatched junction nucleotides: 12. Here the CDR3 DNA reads TGTGCCAGCAGCCAAGATGGAAGGCTAGCGGGACTCCGGCAGTACTTC. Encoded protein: CASSQDGRLAGLRQYF.

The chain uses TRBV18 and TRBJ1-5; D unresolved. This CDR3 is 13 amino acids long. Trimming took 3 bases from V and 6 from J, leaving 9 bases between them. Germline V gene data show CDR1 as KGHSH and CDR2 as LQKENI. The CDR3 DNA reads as TGTGCCAGCTCACCGTCTACAGTTCAGCCCCAGCATTTT. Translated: CASSPSTVQPQHF.

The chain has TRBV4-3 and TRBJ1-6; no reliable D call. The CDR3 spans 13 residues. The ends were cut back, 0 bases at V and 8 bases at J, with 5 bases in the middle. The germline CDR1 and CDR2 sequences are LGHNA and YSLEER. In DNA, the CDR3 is TGCGCCAGCAGCCAAGAAACAGATTCACCCCTCCACTTT. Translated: CASSQETDSPLHF.

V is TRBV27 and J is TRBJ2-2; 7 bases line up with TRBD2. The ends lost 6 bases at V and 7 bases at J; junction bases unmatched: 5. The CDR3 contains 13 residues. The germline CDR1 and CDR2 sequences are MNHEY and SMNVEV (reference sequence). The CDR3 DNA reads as TGTGCCAGCAGCCGGACTAGTTTCGGGGAGCTGTTTTTT. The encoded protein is CASSRTSFGELFF.

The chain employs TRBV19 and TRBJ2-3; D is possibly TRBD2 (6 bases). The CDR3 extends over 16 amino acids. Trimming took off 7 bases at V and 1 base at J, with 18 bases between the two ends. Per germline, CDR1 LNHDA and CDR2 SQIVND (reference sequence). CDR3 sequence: CASTPRDGAGTDTQYF. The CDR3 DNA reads TGTGCCAGTACCCCGCGGGACGGGGCCGGCACAGATACGCAGTATTTT. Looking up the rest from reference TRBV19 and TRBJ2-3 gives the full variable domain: DGGITQSPKYLFRKEGQNVTLSCEQNLNHDAMYWYRQDPGQGLRLIYYSQIVNDFQKGDIAEGYSVSREKKESFPLTVTSAQKNPTAFYLCASTPRDGAGTDTQYFGPGTRLTVL.